The T cell receptor beta chain described here comes from a study of cytomegalovirus exposure and HLA in healthy donors. Study-level points and caveats: It was 164 TCR beta chains that were listed as cytomegalovirus-associated.

CDR3 length: 15 amino acids. After removal of 1 base from V and 6 bases from J, the junction contained 5 bases not matched to a gene. Per the germline V gene, CDR1 is SGHTA and CDR2 is FQGNSA. This clone was observed a single time. Its specificity is not known. A multiplex PCR was run with 60 Vbeta primers and 13 Jbeta primers. Assay: immunoSEQ multiplex PCR; the TCRdb copy retains only in-frame clones and omits some. The sample yields under 130,000 clones, more than 65% seen once. Healthy individuals who donated bone marrow served as the donors. The sample consisted of PBMCs. J is TRBJ2-3 and V is TRBV7-2; 9 bases line up with TRBD2. The receptor comes from a woman between 18 and 29 years old in good health and CMV-seropositive. The CDR3 DNA follows: TGTGCCAGCAGCTTAGGGGCGGGAGGGGGGGATACGCAGTATTTT. Its protein is CASSLGAGGGDTQYF.